This TCR beta chain was recorded in a study of blood T cell repertoires in COVID-19. At the level of the study: Sites in the United States, Italy and Spain provided acute and convalescent COVID-19 samples. PBMCs, B-cell-depleted T cells, or T cells were the source of the cDNA or gDNA that made up the material.

Trimming cost V 3 bases and J 4 bases, with 10 bases left between them. Germline V gene sequence: CDR1 LNHDA, CDR2 SQIVND (reference sequence). The CDR3 is 14 residues long. TCRdb's copy holds only in-frame clones and misses some; the assay was immunoSEQ multiplex PCR. The sample lists 75,000 to 100,000 clones, 83% occurring once. The chain uses TRBV19 and TRBJ1-3, with D hard to call. The source is a woman older than 75 with acute or convalescent COVID-19. The sequencing input was peripheral blood. The CDR3, as DNA: TGTGCCAGTAGTATGAGTTTTGCGGGAAACACCATATATTTT. Its translation: CASSMSFAGNTIYF.